The 23 T cell receptor beta chains given below trace back to one sample, sequenced in a study of cytomegalovirus exposure and HLA in healthy donors. Measured with immunoSEQ multiplex PCR; TCRdb has only the in-frame clones, and not every one. The sample consists of approximately 280,000 clones, 86% of them appearing once. Material for sequencing was PBMCs. These receptors were collected from a woman aged 18-29 years in good health and CMV-seronegative.

J is TRBJ2-3 and V is TRBV7-9; 8 nucleotides agree with TRBD2. The germline V gene encodes CDR1 SEHNR and CDR2 FQNEAQ (reference sequence). The trim removed 4 bases at V and 3 bases at J, leaving 6 bases unmatched. The CDR3 is 15 amino acids. In DNA, the CDR3 is TGTGCCAGCAGCTCAGCGGGAGCGATAACAGATACGCAGTATTTT. It is translated as CASSSAGAITDTQYF.

The chain joins TRBV19 to TRBJ2-1; 8 bases fit TRBD1. The J segment lost 0 bases and the V segment lost 1 base, leaving 5 bases of the junction unmatched. Looked up from germline, CDR1 is LNHDA and CDR2 is SQIVND (reference sequence). CDR3 size: 17 residues. This CDR3 reads CASSIAAGGDSYNEQFF. For the CDR3, the DNA is TGTGCCAGTAGTATAGCCGCAGGGGGCGACTCCTACAATGAGCAGTTCTTC.

The V and J genes are TRBV11-2 and TRBJ1-3; tentative D call: TRBD1 (5 bases). CDR1 SGHAT and CDR2 FQNNGV come from the germline V gene. V shed 1 base and J shed 0 bases, with 7 bases lying between them. CDR3 length: 15 residues. The CDR3 sequence: CASSLVTGSGNTIYF. The CDR3 nucleotides read TGTGCCAGCAGCTTAGTTACAGGCTCTGGAAACACCATATATTTT. Together with reference TRBV11-2 and TRBJ1-3, the CDR3 gives the full variable domain: EAGVAQSPRYKIIEKRQSVAFWCNPISGHATLYWYQQILGQGPKLLIQFQNNGVVDDSQLPKDRFSAERLKGVDSTLKIQPAKLEDSAVYLCASSLVTGSGNTIYFGEGSWLTVV.

The chain carries TRBV7-9 and TRBJ2-7; TRBD1 matches at 7 bases. The trim removed 3 bases at V and 2 bases at J, leaving 7 bases unmatched. This CDR3 is 15 amino acids long. Germline V gene data show CDR1 as SEHNR and CDR2 as FQNEAQ (reference sequence). The CDR3 here is CASSFFPGQTYEQYF. The CDR3 coding sequence is TGTGCCAGCAGCTTCTTCCCGGGACAGACCTACGAGCAGTACTTC.

This chain uses TRBV30 with TRBJ2-7; possible D gene TRBD2, 6 bases. Trimming took off 4 bases at V and 3 bases at J, with 13 bases between the two ends. The CDR3 totals 13 residues. Germline V gene data show CDR1 as GTSNPN and CDR2 as SVGIG (reference sequence). As DNA, the CDR3 is TGTGCCTGGACCGGGACTGCCTTCTACGAGCAGTACTTC. Its translation is CAWTGTAFYEQYF.

A single count supports this clone. The chain couples TRBV9 to TRBJ2-5, with 11 bases that match TRBD2. V was pared by 3 bases and J by 2 bases, with 12 bases of the junction left unmatched. The CDR3 consists of 18 residues. CDR1 and CDR2 (germline): SGDLS, YYNGEE. The CDR3 nucleotides read TGTGCCAGCAGCGCTGGAGGAACTAGCGGGGGAACACAAGAGACCCAGTACTTC. Its protein is CASSAGGTSGGTQETQYF.

There are a few counts of this clone. The J gene is TRBJ1-2, the V gene TRBV4-3; perhaps TRBD1 as D (6 bases). Germline CDR1 LGHNA, CDR2 YSLEER. This CDR3 has 13 amino acids. V lost 4 bases and J lost 7, with 13 bases in between. CDR3 loop: CASSPAGGFGYTF. CDR3 in DNA: TGCGCCAGCAGCCCCGCGGGGGGCTTTGGCTACACCTTC.

The chain joins TRBV9 to TRBJ1-3; perhaps TRBD1 as D (5 bases). Germline V gene lookup returns CDR1 SGDLS and CDR2 YYNGEE. V gave up 4 bases and J gave up 0 bases, with 23 bases separating them. The CDR3 is made up of 19 amino acids. Here the CDR3 DNA reads TGTGCCAGCAGCCTCAGTCCCCTCAAGGGGCCCGGCTCTGGAAACACCATATATTTT. It specifies CASSLSPLKGPGSGNTIYF.

This clone was recorded a few times. The chain employs TRBV6-1 and TRBJ1-1, with a tentative D call TRBD1 (5 bases). Germline V gene data show CDR1 as MNHNS and CDR2 as SASEGT. There are 17 residues in the CDR3. V lost 4 bases and J lost 3, with 21 bases in between. The DNA of the CDR3 is TGTGCCAGCAGTGGGGCTTTGGGGCTACGGATGGACACTGAAGCTTTCTTT. Translating it yields CASSGALGLRMDTEAFF.

The chain recombines TRBV2 with TRBJ2-4; 10 positions match TRBD1. This CDR3 comprises 14 residues. The germline V gene encodes CDR1 SNHLY and CDR2 FYNNEI. The trim removed 3 bases at V and 7 bases at J, leaving 3 bases unmatched. The CDR3 loop is CASSDGTGVNIQYF. The DNA for the CDR3 is TGTGCCAGCAGTGACGGGACAGGGGTGAACATTCAGTACTTC.

The rearrangement uses TRBV21-1 and TRBJ1-2; TRBD1, the table's D call, lacks a check against the DNA. TRBV21-1 is a pseudogene. This CDR3 has 11 residues. CDR3 in DNA: TGTGCCGAAACAGGGCGCTATGGCTACACCTTC. Its protein is CAETGRYGYTF.

The chain employs TRBV20-1 and TRBJ2-7; tentatively, D is TRBD2 (6 bases). V gave up 5 bases and J gave up 5 bases, with 10 bases separating them. CDR1 and CDR2 (germline): DFQATT, SNEGSKA (reference sequence). There are 11 residues in the CDR3. The CDR3: CSARPGDEQYF. The DNA of the CDR3 is TGCAGTGCTCGACCGGGGGACGAGCAGTACTTC.

This rearrangement joins TRBV15 to TRBJ2-6; 8 nucleotides line up with TRBD1. The trim removed 4 bases at V and 4 bases at J, leaving 9 bases unmatched. The CDR3 length is 17 residues. Germline CDR1 and CDR2: LNHNV and YYDKDF (reference sequence). The DNA for the CDR3 is TGTGCCACCAGCACATCAGGACAGGGCGGCGGGGCCAACGTCCTGACTTTC. Its translation is CATSTSGQGGGANVLTF.

This chain links TRBV14 with TRBJ2-2, with unresolved D. Trimming removed 5 bases at V and 5 bases at J, with 12 bases between. Germline values: CDR1 SGHDN, CDR2 FVKESK. This CDR3 contains 14 residues. The CDR3, as DNA: TGTGCCAGCAGCTTTACTGTGGTTACCGGGGAGCTGTTTTTT. Protein product: CASSFTVVTGELFF. Filled out from reference TRBV14 and TRBJ2-2, the complete variable domain reads EAGVTQFPSHSVIEKGQTVTLRCDPISGHDNLYWYRRVMGKEIKFLLHFVKESKQDESGMPNNRFLAERTGGTYSTLKVQPAELEDSGVYFCASSFTVVTGELFFGEGSRLTVL.

The chain couples TRBV5-6 to TRBJ1-2; TRBD1 is a possible D gene (5 bases). The V and J ends lost 0 bases and 6 bases respectively, with 12 bases between them. This CDR3 is 14 amino acids long. Germline CDR1 is SGHDT and CDR2 is YYEEEE. The CDR3 sequence: CASSLVWRGDGYTF. CDR3 nucleotides: TGTGCCAGCAGCTTGGTGTGGCGGGGGGATGGCTACACCTTC.

This sequence joins TRBV7-6 and TRBJ2-7; D possibly corresponds to TRBD1 (5 bases). The germline V and J ends were trimmed by 0 bases and 0 bases, with 9 bases remaining between them. This CDR3 has 15 amino acids. The V gene's germline CDR1 is SGHVS and CDR2 FNYEAQ. As DNA, the CDR3 is TGTGCCAGCAGCTTAGCTTCAGGGTCCTCCTACGAGCAGTACTTC. Its protein product is CASSLASGSSYEQYF.

The chain recombines TRBV30 with TRBJ1-5; D perhaps matches TRBD1 (6 bases). Germline V CDR1 and CDR2: GTSNPN, SVGIG (reference sequence). Trimming shortened V by 2 bases and J by 2 bases, and 16 bases separated the two germline ends. The CDR3 sequence is 16 residues long. In DNA form, the CDR3 reads TGTGCCTGGAGTCCAGGTACGACAGGAGGCAATCAGCCCCAGCATTTT. Translated: CAWSPGTTGGNQPQHF.

This clone was observed a handful of times. The chain joins TRBV30 to TRBJ2-7; D is possibly TRBD1 (6 bases). V was pared by 4 bases and J by 3 bases, with 13 bases between. CDR1 is GTSNPN and CDR2 is SVGIG in the germline V gene (reference sequence). The CDR3 covers 13 residues. The CDR3 reads CAWIRGGYYEQYF. The CDR3 region has the DNA TGTGCCTGGATACGAGGGGGTTACTACGAGCAGTACTTC.

In this sample, this clone turned up once. The CDR3 does not close with the conserved phenylalanine or tryptophan, likely indicating a read error. The DNA is omitted, as the CDR3 cannot be located on it reliably, and the CDR3 follows TCRdb's listing. The CDR3 loop reads CSARDPGEIR. The rearrangement links TRBV20-1 to TRBJ1-2. Germline CDR1 reads DFQATT; CDR2 reads SNEGSKA (reference sequence). A total of 10 residues make up the CDR3, ends included.

This chain links TRBV5-1 with TRBJ2-3; TRBD2 aligns across 12 bases. The CDR3 contains 16 residues. Germline CDR1 is SGHRS and CDR2 is YFSETQ. The junction had 2 bases not matched to a gene; V was cut back by 0 bases and J by 3 bases. The CDR3 here is CASSLGLAGATDTQYF. CDR3 nucleotides: TGCGCCAGCAGCTTGGGACTAGCGGGAGCAACAGATACGCAGTATTTT. The full variable domain, its missing parts supplied by reference TRBV5-1 and TRBJ2-3, is KAGVTQTPRYLIKTRGQQVTLSCSPISGHRSVSWYQQTPGQGLQFLFEYFSETQRNKGNFPGRFSGRQFSNSRSEMNVSTLELGDSALYLCASSLGLAGATDTQYFGPGTRLTVL.

The chain uses TRBV5-6 and TRBJ2-7; D may be TRBD1 (5 bases). Trimming took off 0 bases at V and 3 bases at J, with 10 bases between the two ends. This CDR3 contains 14 residues. Germline CDR1 and CDR2: SGHDT and YYEEEE. For the CDR3, the DNA is TGTGCCAGCAGCTTGGGTCAGGGAAACTACGAGCAGTACTTC. Translating gives CASSLGQGNYEQYF. The whole variable domain, remainder taken from reference TRBV5-6 and TRBJ2-7, is DAGVTQSPTHLIKTRGQQVTLRCSPKSGHDTVSWYQQALGQGPQFIFQYYEEEERQRGNFPDRFSGHQFPNYSSELNVNALLLGDSALYLCASSLGQGNYEQYFGPGTRLTVT.

The chain has TRBV28 and TRBJ2-3; weak D call: TRBD1 (6 bases). The V and J ends lost 7 bases and 7 bases respectively, with 27 bases between them. The CDR3 contains 17 residues. Germline CDR1 MDHEN, CDR2 SYDVKM. In DNA, the CDR3 is TGTGCCAGCACCTACCGACAGACAGGCACCTCGGCAAATACGCAGTATTTT. Encoded protein: CASTYRQTGTSANTQYF.

This sequence joins TRBV9 and TRBJ2-2; D gene unclear. CDR3 length equals 12 residues. CDR1 is SGDLS and CDR2 is YYNGEE in the germline V gene. V was pared by 0 bases and J by 7 bases, with 4 bases between. The chain's CDR3 is CASSVVYGELFF. The CDR3 region has the DNA TGTGCCAGCAGCGTAGTATACGGGGAGCTGTTTTTT.